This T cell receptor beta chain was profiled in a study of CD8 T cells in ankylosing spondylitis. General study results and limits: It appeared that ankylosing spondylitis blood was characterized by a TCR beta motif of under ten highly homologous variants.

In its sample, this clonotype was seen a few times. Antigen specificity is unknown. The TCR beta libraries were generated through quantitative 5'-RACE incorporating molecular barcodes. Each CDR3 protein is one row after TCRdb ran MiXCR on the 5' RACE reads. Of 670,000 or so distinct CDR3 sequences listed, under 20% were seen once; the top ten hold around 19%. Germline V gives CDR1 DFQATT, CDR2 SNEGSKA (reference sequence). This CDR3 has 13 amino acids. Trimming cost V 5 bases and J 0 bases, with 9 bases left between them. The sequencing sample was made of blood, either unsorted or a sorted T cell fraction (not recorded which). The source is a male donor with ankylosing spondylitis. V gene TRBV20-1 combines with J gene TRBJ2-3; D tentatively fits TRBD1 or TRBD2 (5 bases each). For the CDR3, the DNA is TGCAGTGCTTTCCGGGACAGCACAGATACGCAGTATTTT. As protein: CSAFRDSTDTQYF.